This T cell receptor (beta chain) was recovered during a study of T cells in Graves' hyperthyroidism and ophthalmopathy. Study-wide results and limits: Ophthalmopathy and stable hyperthyroidism were separated by a 13 V-J model.

Researchers took RNA transcripts and amplified the TCR beta CDR3 regions from them. The TCR CDR3 was amplified in a first-round RT-PCR using the HTBI primer set. A single record per CDR3 protein comes from TCRdb applying MiXCR to the multiplex PCR reads. The sample records about 180,000 distinct CDR3 sequences, around 8.9% being singletons. This clonotype was counted at least ten times. The antigen remains undetermined. This CDR3 has 14 residues. The V and J ends lost 3 bases and 5 bases, in that order; junction bases with no gene match: 7. From germline, CDR1 is MDHEN and CDR2 SYDVKM. The TCR comes from a woman younger than 35 with Graves' hyperthyroidism that later progressed to Graves' ophthalmopathy. Input material: blood. J is TRBJ2-7 and V is TRBV28, with 7 positions matching TRBD2. This chain's CDR3 is CASSFSGRVNEQYF. The DNA of the CDR3 is TGTGCCAGCAGTTTCTCAGGGAGGGTAAACGAGCAGTACTTC.